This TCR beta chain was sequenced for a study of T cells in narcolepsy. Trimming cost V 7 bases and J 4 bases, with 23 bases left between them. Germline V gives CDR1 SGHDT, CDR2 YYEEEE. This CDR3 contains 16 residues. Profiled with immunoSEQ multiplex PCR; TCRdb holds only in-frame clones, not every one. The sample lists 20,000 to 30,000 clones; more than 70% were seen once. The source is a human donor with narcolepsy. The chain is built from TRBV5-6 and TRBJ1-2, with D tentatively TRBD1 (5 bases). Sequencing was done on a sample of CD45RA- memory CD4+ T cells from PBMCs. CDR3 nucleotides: TGTGCCAGCTCCCGGGCGGGGCATATGGGGGTCTATGGCTACACCTTC. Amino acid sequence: CASSRAGHMGVYGYTF. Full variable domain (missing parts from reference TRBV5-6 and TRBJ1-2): DAGVTQSPTHLIKTRGQQVTLRCSPKSGHDTVSWYQQALGQGPQFIFQYYEEEERQRGNFPDRFSGHQFPNYSSELNVNALLLGDSALYLCASSRAGHMGVYGYTFGSGTRLTVV.